Listed here is a single TCR beta chain. Its target is unknown. Donors, without exception, were Caucasian adults residing in Nashville, Tennessee. Researchers partitioned CD4+ cells into CD45RA+ naive and CD45RA-negative memory subsets. This sample was included in a study of shared clonotypes between healthy human individuals. General study findings and limits: Clonotypes shared by all four donors outscored non-shared clonotypes in generation probability.

V was clipped by 4 bases and J by 3 bases, with 14 bases between them. Germline CDR1 is SGHNT and CDR2 is YYREEE (reference sequence). This CDR3 contains 15 residues. The input for sorted-subset replicate PCRs was around 200 ng DNA, 25,000 to 35,000 T cell genomes. Measured with immunoSEQ multiplex PCR; TCRdb has only the in-frame clones, and not every one. This table has about 2.4 million clones, roughly 92% appearing once. This chain joins TRBV5-4 and TRBJ1-3, with D perhaps TRBD1 (6 bases). The source of this sequence is a man younger than 35 in good health. Sequences were obtained from naive CD4+ T cells sorted from blood. Indicated subset: CD45RA+ positively selected. This CDR3 reads CASSPGGEVGNTIYF. The CDR3 nucleotides read TGTGCCAGCAGCCCCGGGGGCGAAGTTGGAAACACCATATATTTT.